This T cell receptor (beta chain) was observed in a study of OX40 agonist ivuxolimab in advanced cancers. Study-wide context: The mean age was approximately 60 years, ranging from 23 to 79, with roughly four fifths of participants male. Study results and caveats: At 0.1 to 3.0 mg/kg and by week 6, clonal expansion occurred in CD4+ and CD8+ blood T cells. Some of the nonresponding patients also showed low levels of normalized T-cell clonal expansion.

CDR1 and CDR2 from the germline V gene are LGHNA and YSLEER. The V segment lost 0 bases and the J segment 7 bases; nucleotides outside the gene matches: 3. The CDR3 contains 14 residues. Data came from immunoSEQ multiplex PCR; TCRdb stores just in-frame clones and leaves some out. The sample lists tens of thousands of clones, approximately 89% occurring once. As to this clone: The antigen is not known.

V is TRBV4-3 and J is TRBJ2-5, with 9 bases identical to TRBD2. The sequence was obtained from an adult with an advanced solid tumor such as melanoma, head and neck, liver or kidney cancer. Sequences were derived from CD4+ or CD8+ T cells sorted from blood, sampled in a trial of the OX40 agonist ivuxolimab. CDR3 residues: CASSQDGLARTQYF. CDR3 nucleotides: TGCGCCAGCAGCCAAGATGGACTAGCGCGGACCCAGTACTTC.